These T cell receptor beta chains were read from a single sample in a study of blood T cell repertoires in COVID-19. Produced via immunoSEQ multiplex PCR; TCRdb's table is partial and in-frame only. This table holds around 190,000 clones, around 79% found once. Sequencing was done on a sample of peripheral blood. The source of these receptors is a woman between 40 and 50 years old with COVID-19, enrolled during active disease. CDR3s include the opening cysteine and the closing phenylalanine or tryptophan. The D gene is left open where the match is weak. The size entry is marked missing in some rows and otherwise reads once, few, many or a size class.

abundance,d_gene,j_gene,v_gene,CDR3aa,CDR3nt
-,-,TRBJ2-2,TRBV14,CASSQNFNTGELFF,TGTGCCAGCAGCCAGAACTTTAACACCGGGGAGCTGTTTTTT
-,-,TRBJ1-2,TRBV7-2,CASSLSAGNYGYTF,TGTGCCAGCAGCTTATCGGCAGGGAACTATGGCTACACCTTC
-,TRBD1,TRBJ1-1,TRBV19,CASSPPTGGRSEAFF,TGTGCCAGTAGTCCCCCGACAGGGGGCAGGAGTGAAGCTTTCTTT
once,TRBD1,TRBJ2-3,TRBV4-2,CASSRTGTDSTDTQYF,TGTGCCAGCAGCCGTACCGGGACAGACTCCACAGATACGCAGTATTTT
-,-,TRBJ1-1,TRBV24-1,CATSIFGGGTEAFF,TGTGCCACCTCCATTTTCGGGGGAGGTACTGAAGCTTTCTTT
-,-,TRBJ1-2,TRBV4-1,CASSPPGSGVYGYTF,TGCGCCAGCAGCCCCCCCGGGTCGGGGGTCTATGGCTACACCTTC
-,TRBD1,TRBJ1-4,TRBV12-3/TRBV12-4,CASCRDRLEKLFF,TGTGCCAGCTGCCGGGACAGACTAGAAAAACTGTTTTTT
-,-,TRBJ2-3,TRBV5-5,CASSLAGGVSTDTQYF,TGTGCCAGCAGCTTGGCCGGCGGGGTAAGCACAGATACGCAGTATTTT
-,-,TRBJ1-6,TRBV5-3,CARIFPGSRSPLHF,TGTGCCAGAATTTTTCCAGGATCACGCTCACCCCTCCACTTT
-,-,TRBJ1-1,TRBV2,CASSESFLNPEAFF,TGTGCCAGCAGTGAATCATTTCTAAACCCTGAAGCTTTCTTT
many,TRBD1,TRBJ1-2,TRBV5-4,CATRTGGGYGYTF,TGTGCCACCCGGACAGGGGGAGGCTATGGCTACACCTTC
-,-,TRBJ1-2,TRBV7-2,CASSLRRGEGSGYTF,TGTGCCAGCAGCTTAAGGAGGGGCGAGGGGAGTGGCTACACCTTC
-,-,TRBJ2-3,TRBV7-2,CASSPPGVGYTQYF,TGTGCCAGCAGCCCTCCGGGAGTGGGTTATACGCAGTATTTT
once,TRBD1,TRBJ1-5,TRBV5-5,CASSSGQGDGRRSQPQHF,TGTGCCAGCAGCTCCGGACAGGGGGATGGTAGACGTAGTCAGCCCCAGCATTTT
-,TRBD1,TRBJ1-2,TRBV12-3/TRBV12-4,CASRYTTGDGYTF,TGTGCCAGCAGATATACGACAGGGGACGGCTACACCTTC
-,-,TRBJ1-1,TRBV5-6,CASSFLGGSEAFF,TGTGCCAGCAGCTTTTTAGGAGGCTCTGAAGCTTTCTTT
few,-,TRBJ1-1,TRBV10-3,CAISGTEGYEAFF,TGTGCCATCAGTGGGACGGAGGGGTATGAAGCTTTCTTT
-,-,TRBJ1-4,TRBV5-1,CASSEGLLNEKLFF,TGCGCCAGCAGTGAAGGACTTCTTAATGAAAAACTGTTTTTT
-,TRBD1,TRBJ1-2,TRBV6-5,CASRQGTYGYTF,TGTGCCAGCCGACAGGGGACCTATGGCTACACCTTC
-,-,TRBJ1-1,TRBV6-5,CASSYEGNTEAFF,TGTGCCAGCAGTTATGAGGGGAACACTGAAGCTTTCTTT
-,TRBD1,TRBJ2-3,TRBV5-1,CASSLWDRADTQYF,TGCGCCAGCAGCTTATGGGACAGAGCAGATACGCAGTATTTT
many,-,TRBJ2-7,TRBV3-1/TRBV3-2,CASSQESGGRHEQYF,TGTGCCAGCAGCCAAGAATCCGGGGGTCGCCACGAGCAGTACTTC